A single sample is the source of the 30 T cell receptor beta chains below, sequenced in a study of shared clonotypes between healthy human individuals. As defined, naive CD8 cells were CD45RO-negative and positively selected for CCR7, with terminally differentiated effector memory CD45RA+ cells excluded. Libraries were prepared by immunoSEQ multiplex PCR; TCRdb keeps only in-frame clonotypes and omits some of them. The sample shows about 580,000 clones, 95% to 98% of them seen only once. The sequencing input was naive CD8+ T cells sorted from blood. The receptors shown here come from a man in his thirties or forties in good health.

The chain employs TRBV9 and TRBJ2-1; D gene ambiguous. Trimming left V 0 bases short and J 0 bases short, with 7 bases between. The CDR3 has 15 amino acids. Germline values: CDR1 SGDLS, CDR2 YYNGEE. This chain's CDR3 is CASSVEPSSYNEQFF. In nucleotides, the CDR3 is TGTGCCAGCAGCGTAGAGCCGAGCTCCTACAATGAGCAGTTCTTC.

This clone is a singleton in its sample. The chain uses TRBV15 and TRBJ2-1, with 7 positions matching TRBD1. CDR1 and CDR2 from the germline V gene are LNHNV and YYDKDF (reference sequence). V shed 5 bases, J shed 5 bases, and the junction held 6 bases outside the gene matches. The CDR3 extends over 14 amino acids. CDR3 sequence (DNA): TGTGCCACCAGCCCGGACAGGAGCCACAATGAGCAGTTCTTC. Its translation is CATSPDRSHNEQFF.

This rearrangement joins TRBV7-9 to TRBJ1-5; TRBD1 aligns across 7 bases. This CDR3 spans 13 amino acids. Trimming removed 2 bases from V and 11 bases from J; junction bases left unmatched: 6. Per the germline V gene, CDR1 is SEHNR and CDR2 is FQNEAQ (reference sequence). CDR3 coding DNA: TGTGCCAGCAGCTTAACAGGGGCTGGAGCCCAGCATTTT. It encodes CASSLTGAGAQHF.

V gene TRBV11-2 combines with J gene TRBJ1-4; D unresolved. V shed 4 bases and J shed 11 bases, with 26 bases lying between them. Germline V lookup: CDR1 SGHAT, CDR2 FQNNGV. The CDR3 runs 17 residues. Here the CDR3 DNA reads TGTGCCAGCAGCTCCTTTCCCGCTGAAGAGAGCGGCGTCAAACTGTTTTTT. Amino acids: CASSSFPAEESGVKLFF. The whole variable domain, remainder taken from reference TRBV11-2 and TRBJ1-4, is EAGVAQSPRYKIIEKRQSVAFWCNPISGHATLYWYQQILGQGPKLLIQFQNNGVVDDSQLPKDRFSAERLKGVDSTLKIQPAKLEDSAVYLCASSSFPAEESGVKLFFGSGTQLSVL.

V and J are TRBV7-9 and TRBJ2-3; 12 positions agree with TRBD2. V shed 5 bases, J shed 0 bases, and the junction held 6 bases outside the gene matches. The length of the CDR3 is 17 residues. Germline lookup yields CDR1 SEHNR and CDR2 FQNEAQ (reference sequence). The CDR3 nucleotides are TGTGCCAGCAGCAACCCCGGGACTAGCGGGAGCACAGATACGCAGTATTTT. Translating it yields CASSNPGTSGSTDTQYF.

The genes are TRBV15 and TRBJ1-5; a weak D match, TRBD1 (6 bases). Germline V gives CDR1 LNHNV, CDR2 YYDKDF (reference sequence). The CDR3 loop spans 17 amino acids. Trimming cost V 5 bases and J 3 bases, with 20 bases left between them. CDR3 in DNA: TGTGCCACCAGCGTTGACCGACGTGGGGGGCTCAATCAGCCCCAGCATTTT. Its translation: CATSVDRRGGLNQPQHF.

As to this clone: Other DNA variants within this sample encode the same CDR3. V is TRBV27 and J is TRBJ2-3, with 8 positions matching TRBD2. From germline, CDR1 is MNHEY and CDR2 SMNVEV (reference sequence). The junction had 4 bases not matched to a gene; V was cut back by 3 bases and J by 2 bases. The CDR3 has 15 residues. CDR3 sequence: CASSLLAGLTDTQYF. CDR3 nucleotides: TGTGCCAGCAGTTTGCTAGCGGGCCTCACAGATACGCAGTATTTT.

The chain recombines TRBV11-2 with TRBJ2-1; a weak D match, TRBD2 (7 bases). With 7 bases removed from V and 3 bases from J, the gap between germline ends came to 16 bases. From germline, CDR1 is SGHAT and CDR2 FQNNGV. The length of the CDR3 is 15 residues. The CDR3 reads CASKRGGGIYNEQFF. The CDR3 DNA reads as TGTGCCAGCAAGAGGGGGGGAGGTATCTACAATGAGCAGTTCTTC.

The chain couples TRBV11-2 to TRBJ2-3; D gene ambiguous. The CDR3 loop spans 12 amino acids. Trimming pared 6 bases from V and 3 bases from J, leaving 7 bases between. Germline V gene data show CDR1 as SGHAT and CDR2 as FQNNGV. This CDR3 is CASSRTTDTQYF. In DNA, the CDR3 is TGTGCCAGCAGTCGGACGACAGATACGCAGTATTTT. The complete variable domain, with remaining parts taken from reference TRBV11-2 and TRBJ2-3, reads EAGVAQSPRYKIIEKRQSVAFWCNPISGHATLYWYQQILGQGPKLLIQFQNNGVVDDSQLPKDRFSAERLKGVDSTLKIQPAKLEDSAVYLCASSRTTDTQYFGPGTRLTVL.

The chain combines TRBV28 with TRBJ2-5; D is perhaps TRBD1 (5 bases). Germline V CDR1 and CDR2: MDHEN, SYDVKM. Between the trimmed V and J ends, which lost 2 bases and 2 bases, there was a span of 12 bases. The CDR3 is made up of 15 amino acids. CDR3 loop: CASSLGARMQETQYF. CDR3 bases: TGTGCCAGCAGTTTAGGGGCAAGGATGCAAGAGACCCAGTACTTC.

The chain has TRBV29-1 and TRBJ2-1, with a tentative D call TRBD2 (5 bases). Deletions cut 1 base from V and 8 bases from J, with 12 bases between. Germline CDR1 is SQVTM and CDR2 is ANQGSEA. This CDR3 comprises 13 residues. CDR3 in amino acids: CSVEGTPRDEQFF. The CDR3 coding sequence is TGCAGCGTTGAAGGGACTCCGAGGGATGAGCAGTTCTTC.

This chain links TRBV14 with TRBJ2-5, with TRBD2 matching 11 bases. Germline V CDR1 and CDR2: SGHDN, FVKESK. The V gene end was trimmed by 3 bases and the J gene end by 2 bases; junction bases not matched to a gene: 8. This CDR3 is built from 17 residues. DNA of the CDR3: TGTGCCAGCAGCCAGCCGACTAGCGGGAACTATCAAGAGACCCAGTACTTC. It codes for CASSQPTSGNYQETQYF.

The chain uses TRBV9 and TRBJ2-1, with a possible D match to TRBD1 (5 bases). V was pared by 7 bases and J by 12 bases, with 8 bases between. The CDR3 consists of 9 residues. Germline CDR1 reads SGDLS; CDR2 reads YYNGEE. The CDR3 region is CASGAWQFF. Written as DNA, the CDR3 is TGTGCCAGCGGGGCTTGGCAGTTCTTC.

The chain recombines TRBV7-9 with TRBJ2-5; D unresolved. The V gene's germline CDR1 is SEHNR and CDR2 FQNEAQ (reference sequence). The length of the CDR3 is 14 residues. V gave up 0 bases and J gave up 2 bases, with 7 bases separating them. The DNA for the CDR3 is TGTGCCAGCAGCTTAGCTGATGCGCAAGAGACCCAGTACTTC. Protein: CASSLADAQETQYF.

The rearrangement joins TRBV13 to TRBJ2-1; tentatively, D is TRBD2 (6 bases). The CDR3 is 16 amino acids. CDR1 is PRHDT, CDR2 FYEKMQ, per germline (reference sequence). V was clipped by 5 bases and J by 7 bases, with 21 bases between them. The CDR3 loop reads CASSPNQGLGGNEQFF. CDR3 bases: TGTGCCAGCAGCCCGAACCAGGGACTGGGTGGGAATGAGCAGTTCTTC.

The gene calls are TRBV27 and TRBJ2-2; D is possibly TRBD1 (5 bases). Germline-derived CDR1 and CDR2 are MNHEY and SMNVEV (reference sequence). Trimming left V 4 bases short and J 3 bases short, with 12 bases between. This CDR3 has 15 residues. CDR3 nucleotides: TGTGCCAGCAGTTATTACATAGGGGACACCGGGGAGCTGTTTTTT. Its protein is CASSYYIGDTGELFF.

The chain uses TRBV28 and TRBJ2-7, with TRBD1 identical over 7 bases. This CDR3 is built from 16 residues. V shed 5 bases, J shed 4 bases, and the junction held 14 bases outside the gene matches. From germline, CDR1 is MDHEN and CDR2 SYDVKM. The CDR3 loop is CASSLEPGQRGYEQYF. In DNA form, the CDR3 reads TGTGCCAGCAGTCTAGAACCGGGACAGCGAGGGTACGAGCAGTACTTC.

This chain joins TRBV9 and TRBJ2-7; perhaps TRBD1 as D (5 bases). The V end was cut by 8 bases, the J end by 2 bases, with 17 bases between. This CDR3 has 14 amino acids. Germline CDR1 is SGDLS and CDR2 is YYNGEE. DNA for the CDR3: TGTGCCAGTCTCATGGGGCCTAAAGCCTACGAGCAGTACTTC. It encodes CASLMGPKAYEQYF.

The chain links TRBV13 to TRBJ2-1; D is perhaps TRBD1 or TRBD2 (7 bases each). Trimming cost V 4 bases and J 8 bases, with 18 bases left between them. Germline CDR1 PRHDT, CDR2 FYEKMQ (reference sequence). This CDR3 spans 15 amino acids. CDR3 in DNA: TGTGCCAGCAGCTCCCAGGGGGGGCAGAGGGATGAGCAGTTCTTC. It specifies CASSSQGGQRDEQFF.

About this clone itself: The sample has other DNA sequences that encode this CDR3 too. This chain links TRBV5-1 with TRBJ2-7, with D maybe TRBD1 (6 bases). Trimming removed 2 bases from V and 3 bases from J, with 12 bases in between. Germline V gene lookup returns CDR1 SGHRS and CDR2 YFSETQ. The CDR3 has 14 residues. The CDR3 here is CASSLGQGSYEQYF. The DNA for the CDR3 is TGCGCCAGCAGCTTAGGTCAGGGGAGCTACGAGCAGTACTTC.

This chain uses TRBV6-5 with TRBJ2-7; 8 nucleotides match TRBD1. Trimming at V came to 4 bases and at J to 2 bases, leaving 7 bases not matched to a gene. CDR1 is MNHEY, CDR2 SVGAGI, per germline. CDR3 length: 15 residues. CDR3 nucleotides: TGTGCCAGCAGTTCCCCGGGACAGGTTCCCTACGAGCAGTACTTC. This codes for CASSSPGQVPYEQYF.

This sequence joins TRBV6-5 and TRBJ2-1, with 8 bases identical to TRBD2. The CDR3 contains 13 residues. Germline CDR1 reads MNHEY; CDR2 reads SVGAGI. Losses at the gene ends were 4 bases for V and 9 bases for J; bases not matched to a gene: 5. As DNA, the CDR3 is TGTGCCAGCAGTTTCGGGGGGGGGAGTGAGCAGTTCTTC. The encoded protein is CASSFGGGSEQFF.

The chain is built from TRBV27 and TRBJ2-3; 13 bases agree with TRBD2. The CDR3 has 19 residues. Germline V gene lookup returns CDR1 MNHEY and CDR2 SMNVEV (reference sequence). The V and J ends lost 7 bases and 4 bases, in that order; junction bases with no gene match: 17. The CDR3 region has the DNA TGTGCCAGCAATAAACCGGGACTAGCGGGATTATCGGGCCCAGATACGCAGTATTTT. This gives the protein CASNKPGLAGLSGPDTQYF.

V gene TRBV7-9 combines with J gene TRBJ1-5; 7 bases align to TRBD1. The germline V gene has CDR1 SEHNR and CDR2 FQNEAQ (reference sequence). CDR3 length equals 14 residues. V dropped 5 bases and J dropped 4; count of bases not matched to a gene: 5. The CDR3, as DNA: TGTGCCAGCAGCGCCGAGGGGGCTAATCAGCCCCAGCATTTT. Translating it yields CASSAEGANQPQHF. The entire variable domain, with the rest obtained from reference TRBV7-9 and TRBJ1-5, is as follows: DTGVSQNPRHKITKRGQNVTFRCDPISEHNRLYWYRQTLGQGPEFLTYFQNEAQLEKSRLLSDRFSAERPKGSFSTLEIQRTEQGDSAMYLCASSAEGANQPQHFGDGTRLSIL.

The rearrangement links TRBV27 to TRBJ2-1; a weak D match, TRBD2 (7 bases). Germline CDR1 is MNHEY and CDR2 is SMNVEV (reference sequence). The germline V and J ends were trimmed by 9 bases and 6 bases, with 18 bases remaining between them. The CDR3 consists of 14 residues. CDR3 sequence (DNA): TGTGCCAGTGGGAGGGGGGGCTGGGGCAATGAGCAGTTCTTC. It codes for CASGRGGWGNEQFF.

CDR3 DNA sequence: TGTGCCAGCAGCGACCGGGACAGCTCCTACAATGAGCAGTTCTTC. Protein: CASSDRDSSYNEQFF. The chain has TRBV7-2 and TRBJ2-1, with 7 bases identical to TRBD1. Germline V gene sequence: CDR1 SGHTA, CDR2 FQGNSA. The trim removed 5 bases at V and 0 bases at J, leaving 4 bases unmatched. The CDR3 length is 15 residues.

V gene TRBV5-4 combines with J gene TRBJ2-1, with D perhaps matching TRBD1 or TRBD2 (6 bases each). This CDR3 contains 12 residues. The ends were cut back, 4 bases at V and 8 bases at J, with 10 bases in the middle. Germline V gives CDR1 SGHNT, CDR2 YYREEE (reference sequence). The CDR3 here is CASSPGAYEQFF. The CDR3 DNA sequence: TGTGCCAGCAGCCCGGGGGCCTATGAGCAGTTCTTC.

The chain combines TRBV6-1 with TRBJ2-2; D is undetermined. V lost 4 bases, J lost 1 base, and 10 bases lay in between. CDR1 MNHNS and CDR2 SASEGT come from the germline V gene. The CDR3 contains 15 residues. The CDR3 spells CASSVTQWNTGELFF. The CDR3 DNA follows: TGTGCCAGCAGTGTTACGCAGTGGAACACCGGGGAGCTGTTTTTT.

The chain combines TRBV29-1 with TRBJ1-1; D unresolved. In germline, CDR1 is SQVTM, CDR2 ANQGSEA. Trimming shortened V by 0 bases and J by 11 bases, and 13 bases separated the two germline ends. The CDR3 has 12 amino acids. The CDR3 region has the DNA TGCAGCGTTGAAGATGAGACCCCCGGGGCTTTCTTT. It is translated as CSVEDETPGAFF.

This chain's CDR3 is CASSLGTDLEAFF. The CDR3 coding sequence is TGTGCCAGCAGCTTAGGGACAGATTTAGAAGCTTTCTTT. The chain is built from TRBV11-2 and TRBJ1-1; a possible D gene is TRBD1 (6 bases). The CDR3 has 13 residues. Germline V gene data show CDR1 as SGHAT and CDR2 as FQNNGV. The V end lost 1 base, the J end lost 8 bases, and 11 bases lay between the germline ends. The complete variable domain, with remaining parts taken from reference TRBV11-2 and TRBJ1-1, reads EAGVAQSPRYKIIEKRQSVAFWCNPISGHATLYWYQQILGQGPKLLIQFQNNGVVDDSQLPKDRFSAERLKGVDSTLKIQPAKLEDSAVYLCASSLGTDLEAFFGQGTRLTVV.